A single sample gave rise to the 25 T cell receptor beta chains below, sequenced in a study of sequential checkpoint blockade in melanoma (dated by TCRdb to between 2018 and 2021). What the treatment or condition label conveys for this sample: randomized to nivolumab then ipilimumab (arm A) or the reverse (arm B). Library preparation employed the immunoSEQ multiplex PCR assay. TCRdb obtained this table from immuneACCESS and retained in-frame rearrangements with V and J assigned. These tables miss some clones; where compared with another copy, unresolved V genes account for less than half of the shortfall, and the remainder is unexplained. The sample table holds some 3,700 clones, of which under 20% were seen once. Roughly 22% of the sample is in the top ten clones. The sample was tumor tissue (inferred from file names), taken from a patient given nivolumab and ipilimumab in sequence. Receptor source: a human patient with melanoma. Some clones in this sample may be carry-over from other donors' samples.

In nucleotides, the CDR3 is TGTGCCAGCAGTTTTGCGGACAGTTTTTCACCCCTCCACTTT. This translates into CASSFADSFSPLHF. V gene TRBV28 combines with J gene TRBJ1-6; possible D gene TRBD1, 6 bases. Trimming removed 3 bases from V and 9 bases from J, with 12 bases in between. The CDR3 extends over 14 amino acids. Germline CDR1 is MDHEN and CDR2 is SYDVKM.

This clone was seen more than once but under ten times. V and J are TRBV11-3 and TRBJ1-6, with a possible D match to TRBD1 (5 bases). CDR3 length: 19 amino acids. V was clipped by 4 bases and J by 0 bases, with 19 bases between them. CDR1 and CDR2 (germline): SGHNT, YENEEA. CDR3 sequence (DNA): TGTGCCAGCAGCTCGCGGGGGGGTCGACCGAGCTCCTATAATTCACCCCTCCACTTT. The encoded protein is CASSSRGGRPSSYNSPLHF.

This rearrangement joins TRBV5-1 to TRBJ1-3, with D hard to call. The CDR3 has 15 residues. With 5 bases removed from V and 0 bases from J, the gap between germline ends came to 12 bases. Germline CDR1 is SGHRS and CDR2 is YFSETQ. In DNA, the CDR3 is TGCGCCAGCAGGGAACAGCCGGGCTCTGGAAACACCATATATTTT. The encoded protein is CASREQPGSGNTIYF. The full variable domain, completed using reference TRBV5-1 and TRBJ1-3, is KAGVTQTPRYLIKTRGQQVTLSCSPISGHRSVSWYQQTPGQGLQFLFEYFSETQRNKGNFPGRFSGRQFSNSRSEMNVSTLELGDSALYLCASREQPGSGNTIYFGEGSWLTVV.

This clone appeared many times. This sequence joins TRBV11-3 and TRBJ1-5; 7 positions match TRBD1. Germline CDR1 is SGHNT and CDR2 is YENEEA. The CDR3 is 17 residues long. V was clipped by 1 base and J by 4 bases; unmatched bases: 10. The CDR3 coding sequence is TGTGCCAGCAGCTTAGGCGAACAGGGGTTTCGGAATCAGCCCCAGCATTTT. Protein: CASSLGEQGFRNQPQHF.

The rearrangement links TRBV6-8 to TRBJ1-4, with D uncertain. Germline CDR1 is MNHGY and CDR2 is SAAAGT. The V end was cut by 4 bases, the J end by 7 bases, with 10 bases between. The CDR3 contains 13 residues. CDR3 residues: CASSSWVGEKLFF. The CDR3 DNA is TGTGCCAGCAGTTCATGGGTTGGTGAAAAACTGTTTTTT.

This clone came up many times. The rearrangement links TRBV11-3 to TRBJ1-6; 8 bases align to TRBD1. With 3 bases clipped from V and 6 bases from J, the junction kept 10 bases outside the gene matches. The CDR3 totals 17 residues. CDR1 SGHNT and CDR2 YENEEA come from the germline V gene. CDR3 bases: TGTGCCAGCAGCTTGGGACAGGCGCTGAGCCTTAATTCACCCCTCCACTTT. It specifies CASSLGQALSLNSPLHF.

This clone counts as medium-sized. The CDR3: CASSFRGGVDEKLFF. DNA for the CDR3: TGTGCCAGCAGTTTTCGAGGGGGCGTTGATGAAAAACTGTTTTTT. The V call is TRBV6-8, the J call TRBJ1-4, with TRBD1 matching 7 bases. The ends lost 4 bases at V and 6 bases at J; junction bases unmatched: 8. Germline V lookup: CDR1 MNHGY, CDR2 SAAAGT. CDR3 length equals 15 residues.

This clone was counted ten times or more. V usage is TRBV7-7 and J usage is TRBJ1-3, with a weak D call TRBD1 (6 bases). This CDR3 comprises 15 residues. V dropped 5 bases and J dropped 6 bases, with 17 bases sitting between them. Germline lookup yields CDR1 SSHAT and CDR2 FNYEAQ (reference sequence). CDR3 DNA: TGTGCCAGCAGCCCCGGCCAGGGGAGGGAAAACACCATATATTTT. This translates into CASSPGQGRENTIYF.

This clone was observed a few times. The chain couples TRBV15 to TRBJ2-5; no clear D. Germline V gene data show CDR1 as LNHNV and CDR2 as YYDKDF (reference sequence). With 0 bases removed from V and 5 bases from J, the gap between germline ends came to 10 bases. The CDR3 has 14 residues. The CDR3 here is CATSRDRLGETQYF. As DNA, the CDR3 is TGTGCCACCAGCAGAGATCGGCTTGGGGAGACCCAGTACTTC.

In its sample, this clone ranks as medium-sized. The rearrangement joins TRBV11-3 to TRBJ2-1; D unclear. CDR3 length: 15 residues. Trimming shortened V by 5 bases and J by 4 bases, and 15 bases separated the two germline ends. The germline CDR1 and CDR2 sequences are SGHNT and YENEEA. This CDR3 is CASSLATPFYNEQFF. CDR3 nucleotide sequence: TGTGCCAGCAGCCTTGCCACGCCGTTTTACAATGAGCAGTTCTTC. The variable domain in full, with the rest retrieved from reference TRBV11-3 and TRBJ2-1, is EAGVVQSPRYKIIEKKQPVAFWCNPISGHNTLYWYLQNLGQGPELLIRYENEEAVDDSQLPKDRFSAERLKGVDSTLKIQPAELGDSAVYLCASSLATPFYNEQFFGPGTRLTVL.

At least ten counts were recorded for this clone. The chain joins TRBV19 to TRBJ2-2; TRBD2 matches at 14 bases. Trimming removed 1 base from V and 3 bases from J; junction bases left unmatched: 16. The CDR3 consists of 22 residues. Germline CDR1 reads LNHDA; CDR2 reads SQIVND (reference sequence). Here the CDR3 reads CASSIGRRLAGGRGMDTGELFF. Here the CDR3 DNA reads TGTGCCAGTAGTATAGGCCGAAGACTAGCGGGGGGGCGAGGGATGGACACCGGGGAGCTGTTTTTT.

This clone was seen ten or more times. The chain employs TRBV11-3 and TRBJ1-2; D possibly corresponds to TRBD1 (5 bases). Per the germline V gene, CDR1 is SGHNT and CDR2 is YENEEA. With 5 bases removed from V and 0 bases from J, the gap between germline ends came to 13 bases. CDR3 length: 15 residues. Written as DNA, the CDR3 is TGTGCCAGCAGCGAGCAGGGCGGAACTAACTATGGCTACACCTTC. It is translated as CASSEQGGTNYGYTF.

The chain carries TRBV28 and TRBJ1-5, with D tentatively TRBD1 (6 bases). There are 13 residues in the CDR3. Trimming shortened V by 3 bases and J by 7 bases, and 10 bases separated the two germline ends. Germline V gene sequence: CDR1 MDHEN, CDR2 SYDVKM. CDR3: CASSFRGWQPQHF. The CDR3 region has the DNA TGTGCCAGCAGTTTTAGGGGGTGGCAGCCCCAGCATTTT.

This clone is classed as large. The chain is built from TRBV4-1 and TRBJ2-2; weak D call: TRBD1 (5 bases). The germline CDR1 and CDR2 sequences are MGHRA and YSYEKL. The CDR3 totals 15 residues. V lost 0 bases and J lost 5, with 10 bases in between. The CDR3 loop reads CASSQERQGTGELFF. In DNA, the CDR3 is TGCGCCAGCAGCCAAGAGAGGCAGGGAACCGGGGAGCTGTTTTTT.

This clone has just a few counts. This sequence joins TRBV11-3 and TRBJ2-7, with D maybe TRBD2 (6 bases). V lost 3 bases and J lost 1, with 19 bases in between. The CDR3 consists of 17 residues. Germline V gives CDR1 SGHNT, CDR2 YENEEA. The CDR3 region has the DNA TGTGCCAGCAGCTTGCGTATCGGCGCGGGGACGTCCTACGAGCAGTACTTC. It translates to CASSLRIGAGTSYEQYF.

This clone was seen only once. Written as DNA, the CDR3 is TGCGCCAGCAGCTTGTTATCGTTGGGACAGGAGGGCACTGAAGCTTTCTTT. Amino acids: CASSLLSLGQEGTEAFF. The chain carries TRBV5-1 and TRBJ1-1, with TRBD1 identical over 8 bases. With V trimmed by 1 base and J by 4 bases, 12 bases remained unmatched. Germline V gives CDR1 SGHRS, CDR2 YFSETQ. The CDR3 runs 17 residues.

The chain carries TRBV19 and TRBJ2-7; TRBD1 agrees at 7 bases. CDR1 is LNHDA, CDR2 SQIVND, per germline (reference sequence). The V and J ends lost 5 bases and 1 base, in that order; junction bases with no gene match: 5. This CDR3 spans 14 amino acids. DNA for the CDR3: TGTGCCAGTAGTCTCCGACAGGGTTCCTACGAGCAGTACTTC. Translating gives CASSLRQGSYEQYF.

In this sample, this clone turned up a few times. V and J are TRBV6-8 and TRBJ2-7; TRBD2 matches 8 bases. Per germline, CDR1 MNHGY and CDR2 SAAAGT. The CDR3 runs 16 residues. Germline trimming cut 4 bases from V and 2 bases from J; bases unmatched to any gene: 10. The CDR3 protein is CASSWTTSGSTYEQYF. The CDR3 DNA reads TGTGCCAGCAGTTGGACCACTAGCGGCAGTACCTACGAGCAGTACTTC.

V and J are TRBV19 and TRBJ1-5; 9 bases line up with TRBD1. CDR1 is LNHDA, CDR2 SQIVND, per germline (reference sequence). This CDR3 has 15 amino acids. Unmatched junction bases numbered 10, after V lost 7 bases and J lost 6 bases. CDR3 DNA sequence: TGTGCCAGTACCAGGGACAGGGAAGAGGGTCAGCCCCAGCATTTT. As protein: CASTRDREEGQPQHF.

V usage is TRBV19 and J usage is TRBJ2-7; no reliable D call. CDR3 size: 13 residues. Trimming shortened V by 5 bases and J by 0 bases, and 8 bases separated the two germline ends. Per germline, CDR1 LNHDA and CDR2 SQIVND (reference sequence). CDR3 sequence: CASSVTSSYEQYF. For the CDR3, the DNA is TGTGCCAGTAGTGTGACCAGCTCCTACGAGCAGTACTTC.

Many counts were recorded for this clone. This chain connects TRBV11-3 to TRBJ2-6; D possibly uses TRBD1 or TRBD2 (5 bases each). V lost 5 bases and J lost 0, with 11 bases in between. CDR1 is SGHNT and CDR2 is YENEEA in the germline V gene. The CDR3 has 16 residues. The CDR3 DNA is TGTGCCAGCAGCCGAATGGGGGACTCTGGGGCCAACGTCCTGACTTTC. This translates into CASSRMGDSGANVLTF.

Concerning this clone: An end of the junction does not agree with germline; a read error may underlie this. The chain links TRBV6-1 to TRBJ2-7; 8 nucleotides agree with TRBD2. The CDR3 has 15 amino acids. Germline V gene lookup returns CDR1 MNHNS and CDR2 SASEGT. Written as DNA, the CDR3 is TGTGCCATCAGTGAAGGTTCCAGGAGCGGGAGAGAGCAGTACTTC. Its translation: CAISEGSRSGREQYF.

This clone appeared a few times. Written as DNA, the CDR3 is TGTGCCAGCAGTTCGTGGACAGTCAATCAGCCCCAGCATTTT. It encodes CASSSWTVNQPQHF. The chain couples TRBV2 to TRBJ1-5, with a weak D call TRBD1 (6 bases). Germline lookup yields CDR1 SNHLY and CDR2 FYNNEI. With 5 bases removed from V and 3 bases from J, the gap between germline ends came to 11 bases. The CDR3 has 14 amino acids.

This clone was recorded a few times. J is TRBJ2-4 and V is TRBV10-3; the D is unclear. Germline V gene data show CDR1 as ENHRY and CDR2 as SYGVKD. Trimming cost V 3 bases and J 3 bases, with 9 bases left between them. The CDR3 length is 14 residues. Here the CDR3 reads CAISDVEGKNIQYF. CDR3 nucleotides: TGTGCCATCAGTGATGTCGAAGGCAAAAACATTCAGTACTTC.

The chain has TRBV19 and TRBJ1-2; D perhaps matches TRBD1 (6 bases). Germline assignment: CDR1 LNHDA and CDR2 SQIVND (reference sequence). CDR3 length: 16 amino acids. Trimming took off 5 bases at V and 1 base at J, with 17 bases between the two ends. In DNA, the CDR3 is TGTGCCAGTAGTGCCGGCGGGGGGCGCCTTAACTATGGCTACACCTTC. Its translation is CASSAGGGRLNYGYTF. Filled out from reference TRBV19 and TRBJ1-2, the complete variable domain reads DGGITQSPKYLFRKEGQNVTLSCEQNLNHDAMYWYRQDPGQGLRLIYYSQIVNDFQKGDIAEGYSVSREKKESFPLTVTSAQKNPTAFYLCASSAGGGRLNYGYTFGSGTRLTVV.